Sequencing of this T cell receptor (beta chain) was carried out in a study of control samples from healthy donors and cancer patients. Here immunoSEQ multiplex PCR was the method, and the copy in TCRdb shows in-frame clones only, minus some. The data contain approximately 140,000 clones, 94% of them seen just once; the ten biggest clones take up approximately 14%. The V and J ends lost 4 bases and 5 bases respectively, with 8 bases between them. The CDR3 has 12 amino acids. Germline values: CDR1 MNHEY, CDR2 SVGEGT. Sequenced: blood. The receptor comes from a man aged 35 to 55 in good health. This chain uses TRBV6-2 or TRBV6-3 with TRBJ2-5; D is perhaps TRBD1 (5 bases). CDR3 DNA: TGTGCCAGCAGTTTGGGGCCTGAGACCCAGTACTTC. It codes for CASSLGPETQYF.